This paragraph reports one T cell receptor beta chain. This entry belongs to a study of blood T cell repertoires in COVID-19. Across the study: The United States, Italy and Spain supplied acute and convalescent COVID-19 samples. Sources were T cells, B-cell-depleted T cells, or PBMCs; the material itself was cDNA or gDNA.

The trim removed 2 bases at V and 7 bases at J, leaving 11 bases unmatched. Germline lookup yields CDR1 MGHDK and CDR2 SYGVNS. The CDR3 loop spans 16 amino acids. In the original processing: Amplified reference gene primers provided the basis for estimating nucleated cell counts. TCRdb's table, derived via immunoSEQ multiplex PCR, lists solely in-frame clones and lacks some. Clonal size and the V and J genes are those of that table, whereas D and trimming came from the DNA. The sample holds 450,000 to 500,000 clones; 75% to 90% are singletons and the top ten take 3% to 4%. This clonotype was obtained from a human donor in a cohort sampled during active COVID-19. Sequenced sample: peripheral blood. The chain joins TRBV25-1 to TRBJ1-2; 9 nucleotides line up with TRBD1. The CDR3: CASSEQNRGRGIGYTF. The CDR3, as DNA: TGTGCCAGCAGTGAACAAAACAGGGGGCGCGGGATTGGCTACACCTTC.